One sample yielded the 19 T cell receptor beta chains listed below, sequenced in a study of TIL therapy for anti-PD-1-resistant metastatic lung cancer. Time point reported: pre-treatment sample, taken before nivolumab and TIL therapy. Pleural nodules or supraclavicular lymph nodes made up most of the excised metastases sampled. The libraries were made with immunoSEQ v3. Measured with immunoSEQ multiplex PCR; TCRdb has only the in-frame clones, and not every one. The repertoire has about 50,000 clones, 65% to 80% of them found once; the top ten carry about 6%. This sample comprised tumor tissue, obtained at baseline. The receptors here all came from a person aged 30 to 80 with non-small cell lung cancer.

This clone was seen more than once but under ten times. V and J are TRBV5-1 and TRBJ2-1; possibly TRBD1 or TRBD2 for D (6 bases each). The V gene lost 4 bases and the J gene lost 4 bases, with 21 bases spanning the gap. CDR1 and CDR2 (germline): SGHRS, YFSETQ. This CDR3 has 17 amino acids. The CDR3 coding sequence is TGCGCCAGCAGCCCGCTCGTGGGGGGCCGGGCTTACAATGAGCAGTTCTTC. It yields the protein CASSPLVGGRAYNEQFF.

The chain recombines TRBV5-4 with TRBJ2-1, with 9 bases identical to TRBD2. After removal of 4 bases from V and 2 bases from J, the junction contained 7 bases not matched to a gene. Germline values: CDR1 SGHNT, CDR2 YYREEE (reference sequence). This CDR3 is 16 amino acids long. The CDR3 loop reads CASSPAGGRAYNEQFF. CDR3 nucleotides: TGTGCCAGCAGCCCGGCGGGCGGGAGGGCCTACAATGAGCAGTTCTTC. The full variable domain, completed using reference TRBV5-4 and TRBJ2-1, is ETGVTQSPTHLIKTRGQQVTLRCSSQSGHNTVSWYQQALGQGPQFIFQYYREEENGRGNFPPRFSGLQFPNYSSELNVNALELDDSALYLCASSPAGGRAYNEQFFGPGTRLTVL.

This sequence joins TRBV5-1 and TRBJ2-3, with D perhaps TRBD1 (5 bases). The V gene's germline CDR1 is SGHRS and CDR2 YFSETQ. The V end was cut by 4 bases, the J end by 0 bases, with 12 bases between. CDR3 length: 15 residues. The CDR3 spells CASSLDSTSTDTQYF. The CDR3 coding sequence is TGCGCCAGCAGCCTCGACAGTACTAGCACAGATACGCAGTATTTT.

This clone showed up just a few times. The genes are TRBV19 and TRBJ1-1; no definite D call. Germline loops: CDR1 LNHDA, CDR2 SQIVND (reference sequence). V was clipped by 1 base and J by 1 base, with 10 bases between them. This CDR3 is built from 15 residues. CDR3 DNA sequence: TGTGCCAGTAGTATAGGTCTCGTCGGGAACACTGAAGCTTTCTTT. As protein: CASSIGLVGNTEAFF.

This rearrangement joins TRBV29-1 to TRBJ2-5; no clear D. The CDR3 contains 12 residues. Germline CDR1 is SQVTM and CDR2 is ANQGSEA. V lost 7 bases, J lost 2 bases, and 11 bases lay in between. In nucleotides, the CDR3 is TGCAGCGCCCGAGAGAGTCAAGAGACCCAGTACTTC. It is translated as CSARESQETQYF.

The chain uses TRBV10-3 and TRBJ2-4; no clear D gene. CDR3 length equals 12 residues. Trimming stripped 4 bases from V and 6 bases from J, with 7 bases between. The germline V gene encodes CDR1 ENHRY and CDR2 SYGVKD. The CDR3 DNA reads as TGTGCCATCAGTGGGGTAGCAAACATTCAGTACTTC. Encoded protein: CAISGVANIQYF.

The J gene is TRBJ2-3, the V gene TRBV5-5; TRBD1 aligns across 7 bases. The V gene's germline CDR1 is SGHKS and CDR2 YYEKEE (reference sequence). The CDR3 has 17 amino acids. V lost 1 base, J lost 7 bases, and 15 bases stayed unmatched. The CDR3 loop is CASSLMALGTVGYTQYF. The CDR3 DNA follows: TGTGCCAGCAGCTTGATGGCTTTGGGGACAGTAGGGTATACGCAGTATTTT.

The rearrangement joins TRBV19 to TRBJ2-7; D remains ambiguous. CDR1 is LNHDA, CDR2 SQIVND, per germline (reference sequence). Trimming removed 1 base from V and 7 bases from J, with 11 bases in between. The CDR3 length is 13 residues. This CDR3 is CASSIVGGLEQYF. DNA of the CDR3: TGTGCCAGTAGTATAGTCGGCGGTCTGGAGCAGTACTTC.

The sample holds a few counts of this clone. The V gene is TRBV25-1, the J gene TRBJ1-1; D gene uncertain. Germline V gene sequence: CDR1 MGHDK, CDR2 SYGVNS. V dropped 7 bases and J dropped 6 bases, with 18 bases sitting between them. CDR3 size: 14 residues. CDR3 nucleotide sequence: TGTGCCAGCAAACTCCGGTCGGCTAACGCTGAAGCTTTCTTT. Translated, it gives CASKLRSANAEAFF.

The chain links TRBV5-4 to TRBJ1-3, with D uncertain. The V gene lost 0 bases and the J gene lost 0 bases, with 10 bases spanning the gap. Germline CDR1 and CDR2: SGHNT and YYREEE (reference sequence). There are 16 residues in the CDR3. The CDR3 DNA follows: TGTGCCAGCAGCTTGGGGTCACTTACCTCTGGAAACACCATATATTTT. Its translation: CASSLGSLTSGNTIYF. The full variable domain, in which reference TRBV5-4 and TRBJ1-3 provide the parts outside the CDR3, is ETGVTQSPTHLIKTRGQQVTLRCSSQSGHNTVSWYQQALGQGPQFIFQYYREEENGRGNFPPRFSGLQFPNYSSELNVNALELDDSALYLCASSLGSLTSGNTIYFGEGSWLTVV.

The genes are TRBV19 and TRBJ1-2; 8 bases line up with TRBD1. J lost 12 bases, V lost 5 bases, and 14 bases had no gene match. Germline V gene lookup returns CDR1 LNHDA and CDR2 SQIVND (reference sequence). This CDR3 comprises 14 residues. CDR3 loop: CASSPADRVRGHTF. As DNA, the CDR3 is TGTGCCAGTAGTCCCGCGGACAGGGTGAGGGGACACACCTTC.

V usage is TRBV27 and J usage is TRBJ2-5, with unresolved D. The length of the CDR3 is 13 residues. Trimming cost V 4 bases and J 0 bases, with 6 bases left between them. Germline CDR1 is MNHEY and CDR2 is SMNVEV (reference sequence). As DNA, the CDR3 is TGTGCCAGCAGTTCCCTGTACCAAGAGACCCAGTACTTC. Protein: CASSSLYQETQYF.

This clone was counted a few times. The chain joins TRBV12-5 to TRBJ2-5, with 14 bases matching TRBD2. The trim removed 5 bases at V and 2 bases at J, leaving 4 bases unmatched. This CDR3 has 16 residues. CDR1 LGHNT and CDR2 FRNRAP come from the germline V gene. The CDR3 sequence is CASGIGLAGGQETQYF. DNA of the CDR3: TGTGCTAGTGGTATCGGACTAGCGGGGGGACAAGAGACCCAGTACTTC.

The rearrangement joins TRBV29-1 to TRBJ2-1; 9 nucleotides match TRBD2. Germline V gene sequence: CDR1 SQVTM, CDR2 ANQGSEA. CDR3 length: 12 residues. Trimming cost V 6 bases and J 9 bases; bases outside gene matches: 6. The CDR3 DNA follows: TGCAGCGTCTCTAGCGGGATGTTTGAGCAGTTCTTC. This translates into CSVSSGMFEQFF.

J is TRBJ2-4 and V is TRBV2; 7 bases map to TRBD1. Germline CDR1 is SNHLY and CDR2 is FYNNEI. Losses at the gene ends were 4 bases for V and 7 bases for J; bases not matched to a gene: 7. The CDR3 spans 14 residues. The CDR3 loop is CASSVSGGRNIQYF. The CDR3 nucleotides are TGTGCCAGCAGTGTCTCAGGGGGTAGGAACATTCAGTACTTC.

The V and J genes are TRBV28 and TRBJ2-2; TRBD2 is a possible D gene (6 bases). Germline CDR1 and CDR2: MDHEN and SYDVKM. CDR3 length: 15 residues. The V and J ends lost 0 bases and 3 bases respectively, with 8 bases between them. As DNA, the CDR3 is TGTGCCAGCAGTTTATGGCGGGAAGACACCGGGGAGCTGTTTTTT. It translates to CASSLWREDTGELFF.

This clone has only a few counts. The CDR3 spells CASSVQGMNEQYF. CDR3 DNA sequence: TGTGCCAGCAGTGTACAGGGTATGAACGAGCAGTACTTC. V gene TRBV2 combines with J gene TRBJ2-7; weak D call: TRBD1 (6 bases). The V end was cut by 4 bases, the J end by 5 bases, with 12 bases between. The CDR3 has 13 amino acids. The germline gives CDR1 SNHLY, CDR2 FYNNEI.

J is TRBJ1-1 and V is TRBV7-3; D is uncertain. The V gene lost 5 bases and the J gene lost 1 base, with 14 bases spanning the gap. Germline V CDR1 and CDR2: SGHTA, FQGTGA. The CDR3 consists of 15 residues. The CDR3 spells CASSRNGLANTEAFF. CDR3 DNA: TGTGCCAGCAGCCGAAATGGCCTGGCGAACACTGAAGCTTTCTTT.

This sequence joins TRBV7-2 and TRBJ2-2; D uncertain. From germline, CDR1 is SGHTA and CDR2 FQGNSA. Between the trimmed V and J ends, which lost 3 bases and 5 bases, there was a span of 7 bases. CDR3 length: 13 amino acids. The CDR3 DNA sequence: TGTGCCAGCAGCTTCCAAGGAACCGGGGAGCTGTTTTTT. Encoded protein: CASSFQGTGELFF.